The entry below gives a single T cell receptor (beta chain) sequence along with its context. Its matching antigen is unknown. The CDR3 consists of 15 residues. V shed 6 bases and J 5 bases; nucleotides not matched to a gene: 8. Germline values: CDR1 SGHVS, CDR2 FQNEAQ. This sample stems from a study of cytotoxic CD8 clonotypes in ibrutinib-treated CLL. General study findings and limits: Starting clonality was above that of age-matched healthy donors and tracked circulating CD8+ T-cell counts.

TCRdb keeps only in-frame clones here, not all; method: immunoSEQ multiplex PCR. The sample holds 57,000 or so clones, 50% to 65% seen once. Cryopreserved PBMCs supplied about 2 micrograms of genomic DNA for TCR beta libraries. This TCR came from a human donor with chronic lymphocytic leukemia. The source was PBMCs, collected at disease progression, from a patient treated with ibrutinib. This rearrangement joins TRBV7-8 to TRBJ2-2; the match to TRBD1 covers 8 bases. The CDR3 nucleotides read TGTGCCAGCAGACCTACAGGGGGTCTAACCGGGGAGCTGTTTTTT. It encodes CASRPTGGLTGELFF.